The 24 T cell receptor beta chains presented below share a single source sample, sequenced in a study of blood T cell repertoires in COVID-19. Clones were sequenced by immunoSEQ multiplex PCR, and TCRdb holds only the in-frame ones, with some missing. The repertoire consists of around 100,000 clones, with 87% occurring once and the leading ten covering less than 20%. The sample consisted of peripheral blood. The receptor set was obtained from a human donor in a cohort sampled during active COVID-19.

This sequence joins TRBV30 and TRBJ2-2, with a weak D call TRBD2 (5 bases). The CDR3 consists of 15 residues. CDR1 and CDR2 (germline): GTSNPN, SVGIG (reference sequence). V lost 3 bases, J lost 0 bases, and 11 bases lay in between. Here the CDR3 reads CAWRYRDANTGELFF. CDR3 nucleotides: TGTGCCTGGAGATACCGGGATGCGAACACCGGGGAGCTGTTTTTT.

The genes are TRBV4-1 and TRBJ2-1; 12 positions agree with TRBD2. The CDR3 has 16 residues. V shed 4 bases and J 6 bases; nucleotides not matched to a gene: 7. The germline CDR1 and CDR2 sequences are MGHRA and YSYEKL. CDR3 sequence (DNA): TGCGCCAGCAGCCGATCTAGCGGGAGGGATTTCAATGAGCAGTTCTTC. This encodes CASSRSSGRDFNEQFF.

The chain employs TRBV18 and TRBJ1-1, with a tentative D call TRBD1 (6 bases). The CDR3 extends over 13 amino acids. V shed 1 base and J shed 11 bases, with 14 bases lying between them. CDR1 is KGHSH, CDR2 LQKENI, per germline. DNA of the CDR3: TGTGCCAGCTCACCACGAGGGGAGGGGGGGGCTTTCTTT. Translating gives CASSPRGEGGAFF.

The chain recombines TRBV18 with TRBJ2-1, with D hard to call. CDR3 size: 11 residues. Germline CDR1 reads KGHSH; CDR2 reads LQKENI. V was pared by 3 bases and J by 8 bases, with 5 bases between. The CDR3 protein is CASSPQYEQFF. DNA of the CDR3: TGTGCCAGCTCACCCCAGTATGAGCAGTTCTTC.

The J gene is TRBJ2-7, the V gene TRBV30, with 9 nucleotides matching TRBD1. V shed 5 bases, J shed 1 base, and the junction held 3 bases outside the gene matches. The germline V gene has CDR1 GTSNPN and CDR2 SVGIG (reference sequence). This CDR3 spans 13 amino acids. CDR3 in amino acids: CAWGTGLSYEQYF. CDR3 nucleotide sequence: TGTGCCTGGGGGACAGGGCTTTCCTACGAGCAGTACTTC.

V usage is TRBV12-5 and J usage is TRBJ1-5; D possibly corresponds to TRBD1 (5 bases). The CDR3 runs 15 residues. The V end was cut by 1 base, the J end by 0 bases, with 7 bases between. Germline V gene lookup returns CDR1 LGHNT and CDR2 FRNRAP. CDR3 bases: TGTGCTAGTGGTTTGGGGGGGGATAGCAATCAGCCCCAGCATTTT. This translates into CASGLGGDSNQPQHF.

This clone was counted a single time. The chain couples TRBV6-1 to TRBJ1-2; D call uncertain. The germline gives CDR1 MNHNS, CDR2 SASEGT. CDR3 length equals 14 residues. V was clipped by 3 bases and J by 2 bases, with 10 bases between them. This CDR3 is CASSDLQANYGYTF. As DNA, the CDR3 is TGTGCCAGCAGTGATCTGCAGGCAAACTATGGCTACACCTTC.

The chain links TRBV5-6 to TRBJ1-6; D is possibly TRBD1 (6 bases). The germline V gene has CDR1 SGHDT and CDR2 YYEEEE. The CDR3 consists of 16 residues. V lost 2 bases to trimming and J lost 4 bases, with 13 bases between them. CDR3 protein: CASSLKTGLYNSPLHF. Here the CDR3 DNA reads TGTGCCAGCAGCTTAAAAACAGGGTTATATAATTCACCCCTCCACTTT.

This clone was counted between two and nine times. J is TRBJ1-6 and V is TRBV30; 8 bases match TRBD1. Germline-derived CDR1 and CDR2 are GTSNPN and SVGIG (reference sequence). V gave up 5 bases and J gave up 11 bases; unmatched junction bases: 5. CDR3 length equals 12 residues. CDR3 nucleotides: TGTGCCTGGGGGGGGACAGGCGCACCCCTCCACTTT. It is translated as CAWGGTGAPLHF.

The genes are TRBV6-6 and TRBJ1-4, with a tentative D call TRBD1 (6 bases). This CDR3 region has 13 residues. The V end lost 7 bases, the J end lost 7 bases, and 13 bases lay between the germline ends. Per germline, CDR1 MNHNY and CDR2 SVGAGI (reference sequence). CDR3 nucleotides: TGTGCCAGCACCCACAGGGTGATTGAAAAACTGTTTTTT. It yields the protein CASTHRVIEKLFF.

V is TRBV4-1 and J is TRBJ2-7; 7 bases agree with TRBD1. The germline CDR1 and CDR2 sequences are MGHRA and YSYEKL. CDR3 length: 18 amino acids. Germline trimming cut 0 bases from V and 1 base from J; bases unmatched to any gene: 12. CDR3 loop: CASSQDSGRTGRSYEQYF. CDR3 coding DNA: TGCGCCAGCAGCCAAGATTCGGGGCGGACAGGCAGATCCTACGAGCAGTACTTC.

The chain is built from TRBV2 and TRBJ2-5; 9 bases match TRBD2. Germline CDR1 SNHLY, CDR2 FYNNEI. The ends lost 7 bases at V and 5 bases at J; junction bases unmatched: 14. This CDR3 contains 16 residues. The CDR3 loop is CASTEPGLALSETQYF. DNA for the CDR3: TGTGCCAGCACCGAACCGGGACTAGCCCTTTCGGAGACCCAGTACTTC.

The DNA for the CDR3 is TGTGCCAGCAGCCTGGAGGGGGCTGGTTATGGCTACACCTTC. It is translated as CASSLEGAGYGYTF. This chain connects TRBV5-6 to TRBJ1-2; 7 nucleotides match TRBD1. The CDR3 is 14 residues long. V gave up 4 bases and J gave up 5 bases; unmatched junction bases: 8. CDR1 is SGHDT, CDR2 YYEEEE, per germline.

V is TRBV6-5 and J is TRBJ1-2; unclear D gene. The CDR3 is 15 residues long. CDR1 is MNHEY and CDR2 is SVGAGI in the germline V gene. V lost 6 bases, J lost 1 base, and 15 bases lay in between. CDR3 sequence reads: CASSPMVADNYGYTF. The DNA of the CDR3 is TGTGCCAGCAGCCCAATGGTCGCGGATAACTATGGCTACACCTTC.

The genes are TRBV14 and TRBJ2-7; 9 bases align to TRBD1. CDR3 length: 15 amino acids. V trimming: 5 bases; J trimming: 4 bases; junction bases outside the gene matches: 9. Germline CDR1 is SGHDN and CDR2 is FVKESK. The CDR3 bases are TGTGCCAGCAGCGGCGGGGGACAGGGAGTTTACGAGCAGTACTTC. Translated, it gives CASSGGGQGVYEQYF. The whole variable domain, filled in from reference TRBV14 and TRBJ2-7, reads EAGVTQFPSHSVIEKGQTVTLRCDPISGHDNLYWYRRVMGKEIKFLLHFVKESKQDESGMPNNRFLAERTGGTYSTLKVQPAELEDSGVYFCASSGGGQGVYEQYFGPGTRLTVT.

The CDR3 nucleotides read TGTGCCAGCACCAACCCGGGACTAGCGGGAGAAAATGAGCAGTTCTTC. This gives the protein CASTNPGLAGENEQFF. The chain links TRBV2 to TRBJ2-1; 14 nucleotides line up with TRBD2. The CDR3 covers 16 residues. V lost 7 bases and J lost 7; bases outside the gene matches: 9. Germline CDR1 SNHLY, CDR2 FYNNEI. The full variable domain, its missing parts supplied by reference TRBV2 and TRBJ2-1, is EPEVTQTPSHQVTQMGQEVILRCVPISNHLYFYWYRQILGQKVEFLVSFYNNEISEKSEIFDDQFSVERPDGSNFTLKIRSTKLEDSAMYFCASTNPGLAGENEQFFGPGTRLTVL.

V usage is TRBV18 and J usage is TRBJ1-4, with D possibly TRBD1 on 6 matching bases. In germline, CDR1 is KGHSH, CDR2 LQKENI. This CDR3 is 15 amino acids long. Trimming removed 2 bases at V and 3 bases at J, with 10 bases between. DNA for the CDR3: TGTGCCAGCTCACCAGGACAGCTTTCTAATGAAAAACTGTTTTTT. Residues: CASSPGQLSNEKLFF.

The chain is built from TRBV27 and TRBJ1-2, with TRBD1 matching over 10 bases. CDR1 is MNHEY, CDR2 SMNVEV, per germline (reference sequence). The CDR3 extends over 16 amino acids. J lost 5 bases, V lost 4 bases, and 10 bases had no gene match. The CDR3: CASSSDRGRPGYGYTF. The CDR3 nucleotides are TGTGCCAGCAGTTCCGACAGGGGGCGGCCCGGGTATGGCTACACCTTC.

The chain uses TRBV19 and TRBJ2-3, with D maybe TRBD2 (5 bases). Trimming took 10 bases from V and 0 from J, leaving 8 bases between them. CDR1 is LNHDA and CDR2 is SQIVND in the germline V gene (reference sequence). The CDR3 runs 12 residues. The CDR3 sequence is CATGVSTDTQYF. CDR3 nucleotides: TGTGCCACCGGGGTGAGCACAGATACGCAGTATTTT. The variable domain in full, with the rest retrieved from reference TRBV19 and TRBJ2-3, is DGGITQSPKYLFRKEGQNVTLSCEQNLNHDAMYWYRQDPGQGLRLIYYSQIVNDFQKGDIAEGYSVSREKKESFPLTVTSAQKNPTAFYLCATGVSTDTQYFGPGTRLTVL.

V usage is TRBV10-1 and J usage is TRBJ2-3; D gene uncertain. Germline V gives CDR1 WNHNN, CDR2 SYGVQD (reference sequence). This CDR3 is 14 amino acids long. The germline V and J ends were trimmed by 0 bases and 3 bases, with 7 bases remaining between them. The CDR3 coding sequence is TGCGCCAGCAGTGAGTCACACAGTACAGATACGCAGTATTTT. This gives the protein CASSESHSTDTQYF.

The V call is TRBV10-3, the J call TRBJ2-1, with 8 bases lining up with TRBD2. Germline V CDR1 and CDR2: ENHRY, SYGVKD. This CDR3 has 17 residues. V lost 6 bases, J lost 4 bases, and 14 bases stayed unmatched. For the CDR3, the DNA is TGTGCCATCAGCCAAGTATTCGGGGGGGCCTCATACAATGAGCAGTTCTTC. It translates to CAISQVFGGASYNEQFF.

This clone was observed a handful of times. The chain carries TRBV9 and TRBJ1-2; D not certain. The germline V gene has CDR1 SGDLS and CDR2 YYNGEE. Trimming cost V 2 bases and J 4 bases, with 12 bases left between them. CDR3 length: 14 amino acids. CDR3 DNA sequence: TGTGCCAGCAGCGTCGGGAGGAGAAGCTATGGCTACACCTTC. Residues: CASSVGRRSYGYTF.

Concerning this clone: This same CDR3 is encoded by further DNA sequences in the sample. The gene calls are TRBV7-9 and TRBJ2-7, with D possibly matching TRBD2 (5 bases). Trimming removed 0 bases from V and 3 bases from J, with 15 bases in between. Germline CDR1 reads SEHNR; CDR2 reads FQNEAQ (reference sequence). CDR3 length equals 16 residues. CDR3 loop: CASSLAPGSGSYEQYF. The CDR3 coding sequence is TGTGCCAGCAGCTTAGCGCCTGGATCGGGGAGCTACGAGCAGTACTTC.

The chain uses TRBV4-3 and TRBJ1-4; D remains ambiguous. V was trimmed by 0 bases and J by 0 bases, leaving 8 bases between them. The CDR3 totals 16 residues. The germline CDR1 and CDR2 sequences are LGHNA and YSLEER. DNA of the CDR3: TGCGCCAGCAGCCAAGAGCGGGCCTCAACTAATGAAAAACTGTTTTTT. Translating it yields CASSQERASTNEKLFF.